This T cell receptor (beta chain) was identified during a study of CD8 T cells in Susac syndrome. The V gene lost 6 bases and the J gene lost 7 bases, with 9 bases spanning the gap. Germline CDR1 and CDR2: KGHSH and LQKENI. This CDR3 region has 11 residues. Random-hexamer reverse transcription was applied to about 0.45 to 1 ug RNA. TCRdb re-derived calls from the immunoSEQ multiplex PCR reads in MiXCR, one entry per CDR3 protein. The profile shows 100,000 to 110,000 distinct CDR3 sequences, roughly 96% of them singletons. This clonotype came up once. Antigen: not known. Findings and limits, study-wide: It was acknowledged in the study that its TCR sequencing and HLA analysis involved a relatively small number of individuals.

Diagnostic criteria defined recently for definite or probable disease were met by the Susac syndrome patients. The gene calls are TRBV18 and TRBJ1-2, with D hard to call. This TCR was recovered from a human donor with Susac syndrome. Sequenced: CD8+ T cells from PBMCs. The CDR3, as DNA: TGTGCCAGCTCCCAAGACTCTGGCTACACCTTC. Protein: CASSQDSGYTF.